This TCR beta chain originates from a study of blood T cell repertoires in COVID-19. Using immunoSEQ multiplex PCR, the repertoire was profiled, and TCRdb retains in-frame clones only, with some absent. The sample yields 220,000 or so clones, around four fifths seen once. This CDR3 comprises 15 residues. Trimming cost V 3 bases and J 4 bases, with 13 bases left between them. Germline lookup yields CDR1 MNHNS and CDR2 SASEGT. In this sample, this clone turned up a few times. This TCR was sampled from a man aged 25-40 years with active or convalescent COVID-19. The chain uses TRBV6-1 and TRBJ1-5, with no clear D. Sequenced input: peripheral blood. CDR3 DNA sequence: TGTGCCAGCAGTGAGGGGAGCCTGGTTAATCAGCCCCAGCATTTT. Amino acid sequence: CASSEGSLVNQPQHF.